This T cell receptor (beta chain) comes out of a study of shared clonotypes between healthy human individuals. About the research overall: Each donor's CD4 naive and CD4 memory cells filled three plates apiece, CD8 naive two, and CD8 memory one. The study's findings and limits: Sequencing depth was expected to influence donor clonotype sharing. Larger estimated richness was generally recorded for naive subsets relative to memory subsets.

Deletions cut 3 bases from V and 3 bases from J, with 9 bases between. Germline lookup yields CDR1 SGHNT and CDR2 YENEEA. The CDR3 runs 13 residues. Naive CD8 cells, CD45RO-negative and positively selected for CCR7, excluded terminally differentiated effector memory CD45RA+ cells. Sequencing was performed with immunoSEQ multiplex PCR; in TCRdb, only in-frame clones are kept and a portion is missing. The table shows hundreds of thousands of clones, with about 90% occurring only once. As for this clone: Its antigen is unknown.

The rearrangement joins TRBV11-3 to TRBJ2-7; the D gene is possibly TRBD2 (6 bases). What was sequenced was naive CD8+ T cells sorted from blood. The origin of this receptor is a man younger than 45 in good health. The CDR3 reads CASSFRGGYEQYF. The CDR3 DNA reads TGTGCCAGCAGCTTTAGGGGAGGCTACGAGCAGTACTTC. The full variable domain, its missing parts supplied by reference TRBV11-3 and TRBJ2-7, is EAGVVQSPRYKIIEKKQPVAFWCNPISGHNTLYWYLQNLGQGPELLIRYENEEAVDDSQLPKDRFSAERLKGVDSTLKIQPAELGDSAVYLCASSFRGGYEQYFGPGTRLTVT.